The 18 T cell receptor beta chains listed next were all sequenced from one sample in a study of CD8+CD57+ T cells in acquired aplastic anemia (dated by TCRdb to 2017 to 2018). The run used an Illumina HiSeq 2000. TCR beta VDJ combination and CDR3 sequence profiling used genomic DNA as the template. TCRdb redid the processing of the public reads, applying fastp at Q25 and MiXCR, and retained in-frame beta chains. Entries that share a CDR3 protein sequence are merged under the most common genes and DNA. Across this sample there are around 68,000 distinct CDR3 sequences, with roughly half seen only once. Of the sample, about 8.3% is held by the ten largest clones. Input material: sorted CD4+, CD8+, or CD8+CD57+ T cells (not recorded which) from PBMCs. The receptor set was obtained from a human donor in good health, serving as a control.

The rearrangement uses TRBV19 and TRBJ2-5; TRBD2 is a possible D gene (5 bases). V gave up 1 base and J gave up 5 bases, with 14 bases separating them. Germline V gene sequence: CDR1 LNHDA, CDR2 SQIVND (reference sequence). The CDR3 totals 15 residues. CDR3 DNA sequence: TGTGCCAGTAGTATAGCCCGGGATTCGGGGGAGACCCAGTACTTC. This gives the protein CASSIARDSGETQYF. Full variable domain (rest looked up from reference TRBV19 and TRBJ2-5): DGGITQSPKYLFRKEGQNVTLSCEQNLNHDAMYWYRQDPGQGLRLIYYSQIVNDFQKGDIAEGYSVSREKKESFPLTVTSAQKNPTAFYLCASSIARDSGETQYFGPGTRLLVL.

This clonotype was seen a single time. The chain joins TRBV4-1 to TRBJ1-6, with D possibly TRBD1 on 6 matching bases. V lost 2 bases, J lost 2 bases, and 13 bases lay in between. The V gene's germline CDR1 is MGHRA and CDR2 YSYEKL. CDR3 length: 17 residues. CDR3 loop: CASSQPTQGAYNSPLHF. The CDR3 coding sequence is TGCGCCAGCAGCCAACCAACACAGGGTGCCTATAATTCACCCCTCCACTTT.

This clonotype has a single count. The chain uses TRBV24-1 and TRBJ1-2; D is unclear. Trimming took off 3 bases at V and 6 bases at J, with 13 bases between the two ends. Looked up from germline, CDR1 is KGHDR and CDR2 is SFDVKD. The CDR3 runs to 14 residues. The CDR3 sequence: CATSDRDHENGYTF. The CDR3 DNA reads as TGTGCCACCAGTGATCGAGACCATGAGAATGGCTACACCTTC.

Ten or more counts support this clonotype. The chain recombines TRBV19 with TRBJ1-5, with 8 bases identical to TRBD1. The CDR3 spans 15 residues. V shed 7 bases, J shed 6 bases, and the junction held 11 bases outside the gene matches. The germline V gene has CDR1 LNHDA and CDR2 SQIVND (reference sequence). The CDR3: CASTEETGVAQPQHF. CDR3 sequence (DNA): TGTGCCAGTACGGAGGAGACAGGGGTGGCTCAGCCCCAGCATTTT. Full variable domain (remainder filled in from reference TRBV19 and TRBJ1-5): DGGITQSPKYLFRKEGQNVTLSCEQNLNHDAMYWYRQDPGQGLRLIYYSQIVNDFQKGDIAEGYSVSREKKESFPLTVTSAQKNPTAFYLCASTEETGVAQPQHFGDGTRLSIL.

The chain joins TRBV7-3 to TRBJ2-7; D might be TRBD2 (6 bases). The CDR3 has 14 residues. V lost 11 bases and J lost 0, with 17 bases in between. CDR1 and CDR2 from the germline V gene are SGHTA and FQGTGA. Here the CDR3 reads CAWRSRGYSYEQYF. DNA of the CDR3: TGTGCCTGGAGGTCGCGGGGCTACTCCTACGAGCAGTACTTC.

The rearrangement uses TRBV7-2 and TRBJ1-2; 7 nucleotides agree with TRBD1. Germline V gene sequence: CDR1 SGHTA, CDR2 FQGNSA. V gave up 5 bases and J gave up 4 bases; unmatched junction bases: 4. The CDR3 totals 13 residues. CDR3 amino acids: CASSIYRGYGYTF. CDR3 nucleotides: TGTGCCAGCAGCATTTACAGGGGCTATGGCTACACCTTC.

This clonotype ranks as medium-sized. This rearrangement joins TRBV25-1 to TRBJ2-1, with 8 positions matching TRBD1. The V gene end was trimmed by 5 bases and the J gene end by 8 bases; junction bases not matched to a gene: 11. Germline lookup yields CDR1 MGHDK and CDR2 SYGVNS. This CDR3 is 15 amino acids long. Here the CDR3 DNA reads TGTGCCAGCAGTCCGTCCCGGGACAGGTTCTATGAGCAGTTCTTC. The encoded protein is CASSPSRDRFYEQFF. The variable domain in full, with the rest retrieved from reference TRBV25-1 and TRBJ2-1, is EADIYQTPRYLVIGTGKKITLECSQTMGHDKMYWYQQDPGMELHLIHYSYGVNSTEKGDLSSESTVSRIRTEHFPLTLESARPSHTSQYLCASSPSRDRFYEQFFGPGTRLTVL.

CDR3 nucleotides: TGTGCCAGTCTCGGCGATGGCTACACCTTC. Its protein product is CASLGDGYTF. The chain joins TRBV19 to TRBJ1-2, with D hard to call. V dropped 8 bases and J dropped 6 bases, with 7 bases sitting between them. The V gene's germline CDR1 is LNHDA and CDR2 SQIVND (reference sequence). The CDR3 totals 10 residues.

The table lists this clonotype with many counts. The chain links TRBV7-9 to TRBJ2-1, with D maybe TRBD2 (5 bases). This CDR3 has 15 residues. The V end lost 1 base, the J end lost 5 bases, and 12 bases lay between the germline ends. The germline V gene has CDR1 SEHNR and CDR2 FQNEAQ (reference sequence). For the CDR3, the DNA is TGTGCCAGCAGCTTAGGAGGAGGAATTAACAATGAGCAGTTCTTC. Translating gives CASSLGGGINNEQFF.

V is TRBV19 and J is TRBJ2-5; the D gene is possibly TRBD2 (5 bases). The CDR3 length is 13 residues. Looked up from germline, CDR1 is LNHDA and CDR2 is SQIVND (reference sequence). Trimming left V 6 bases short and J 5 bases short, with 13 bases between. The CDR3 reads CASRGGGYETQYF. As DNA, the CDR3 is TGTGCCAGTAGAGGTGGCGGGTATGAGACCCAGTACTTC.

The V call is TRBV10-2, the J call TRBJ2-7; the match to TRBD2 covers 7 bases. CDR1 is WSHSY and CDR2 is SAAADI in the germline V gene. The CDR3 has 16 amino acids. The ends lost 8 bases at V and 0 bases at J; junction bases unmatched: 13. The CDR3 is CASRDYRFRSSYEQYF. CDR3 nucleotides: TGCGCCAGCCGGGACTATAGATTTCGAAGCTCCTACGAGCAGTACTTC.

In DNA, the CDR3 is TGTGCCAGCACGGATGGGGATCGCTATAATTCACCCCTCCACTTT. Residues: CASTDGDRYNSPLHF. The V call is TRBV25-1, the J call TRBJ1-6; D unclear. V shed 7 bases and J shed 3 bases, with 13 bases lying between them. CDR1 is MGHDK and CDR2 is SYGVNS in the germline V gene. The CDR3 runs to 15 residues.

The rearrangement links TRBV7-2 to TRBJ2-5; 8 bases map to TRBD2. This CDR3 has 15 amino acids. Germline lookup yields CDR1 SGHTA and CDR2 FQGNSA. J was trimmed by 1 base and V by 2 bases; bases with no gene match: 3. Here the CDR3 reads CASSLFRGGQETQYF. CDR3 nucleotide sequence: TGTGCCAGCAGCTTATTCCGGGGGGGCCAAGAGACCCAGTACTTC.

The CDR3 bases are TGTGCCAGCAGCTTAGGACAGGGGCCCTCCGAGCAGTACTTC. This sequence encodes CASSLGQGPSEQYF. The V and J genes are TRBV7-9 and TRBJ2-7; 8 bases align to TRBD1. V shed 1 base and J 6 bases; nucleotides not matched to a gene: 5. The CDR3 totals 14 residues. From germline, CDR1 is SEHNR and CDR2 FQNEAQ (reference sequence).

This clonotype was counted ten times or more. The chain joins TRBV7-9 to TRBJ1-2; the D is unclear. Germline V gene data show CDR1 as SEHNR and CDR2 as FQNEAQ (reference sequence). V was clipped by 4 bases and J by 0 bases, with 15 bases between them. The CDR3 covers 16 residues. CDR3 region: CASSSDLDPTNYGYTF. The CDR3 DNA follows: TGTGCCAGCAGCTCGGACCTGGACCCCACTAACTATGGCTACACCTTC.

This CDR3 reads CATSDEGTVMPQYF. In DNA form, the CDR3 reads TGTGCCACCAGTGACGAAGGGACAGTTATGCCCCAGTACTTC. This chain joins TRBV24-1 and TRBJ2-5; 7 positions agree with TRBD1. The V gene end was trimmed by 4 bases and the J gene end by 9 bases; junction bases not matched to a gene: 10. This CDR3 region has 14 residues. The germline V gene encodes CDR1 KGHDR and CDR2 SFDVKD.

This clonotype was detected a few times. The chain combines TRBV7-6 with TRBJ2-2, with a possible D match to TRBD2 (5 bases). CDR1 SGHVS and CDR2 FNYEAQ come from the germline V gene. The CDR3 runs to 12 residues. The V gene lost 6 bases and the J gene lost 8 bases, with 10 bases spanning the gap. DNA for the CDR3: TGTGCCAGCAGGGCGGGCGTAGGGGAGCTGTTTTTT. Translated, it gives CASRAGVGELFF.

This sequence joins TRBV19 and TRBJ1-1; maybe TRBD1 (6 bases). The germline V gene has CDR1 LNHDA and CDR2 SQIVND (reference sequence). V was trimmed by 9 bases and J by 7 bases, leaving 12 bases between them. CDR3 size: 11 residues. CDR3 region: CASTQGIEAFF. DNA for the CDR3: TGTGCCAGCACCCAGGGGATTGAAGCTTTCTTT.